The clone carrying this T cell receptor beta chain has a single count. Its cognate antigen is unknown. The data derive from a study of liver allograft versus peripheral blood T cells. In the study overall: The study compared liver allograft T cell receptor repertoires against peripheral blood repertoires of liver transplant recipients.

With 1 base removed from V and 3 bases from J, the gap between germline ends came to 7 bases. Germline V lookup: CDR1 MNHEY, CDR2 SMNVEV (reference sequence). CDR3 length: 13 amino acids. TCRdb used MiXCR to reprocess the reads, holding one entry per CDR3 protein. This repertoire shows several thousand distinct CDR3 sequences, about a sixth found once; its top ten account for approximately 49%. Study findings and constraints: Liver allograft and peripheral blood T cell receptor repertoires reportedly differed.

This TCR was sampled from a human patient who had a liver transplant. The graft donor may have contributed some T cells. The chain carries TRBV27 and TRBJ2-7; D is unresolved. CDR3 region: CASSLFYCYEQYF. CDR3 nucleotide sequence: TGTGCCAGCAGTTTATTTTACTGCTACGAGCAGTACTTC.